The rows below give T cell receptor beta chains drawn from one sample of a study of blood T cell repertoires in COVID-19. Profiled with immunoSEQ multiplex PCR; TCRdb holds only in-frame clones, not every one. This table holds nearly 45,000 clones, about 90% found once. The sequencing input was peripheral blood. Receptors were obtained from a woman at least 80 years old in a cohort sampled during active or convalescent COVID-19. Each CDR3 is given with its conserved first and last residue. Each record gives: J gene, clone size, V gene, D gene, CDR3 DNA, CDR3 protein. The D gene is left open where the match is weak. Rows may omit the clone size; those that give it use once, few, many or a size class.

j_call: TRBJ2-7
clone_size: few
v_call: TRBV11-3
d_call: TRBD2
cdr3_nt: TGTGCCAGCAGGGAGACTAGCGGATACTACGAGCAGTACTTC
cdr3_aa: CASRETSGYYEQYF

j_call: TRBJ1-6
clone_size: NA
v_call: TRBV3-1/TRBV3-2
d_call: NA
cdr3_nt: TGTGCCAGCAGCCCTAGTCACAGGGAATCACCCCTCCACTTT
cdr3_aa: CASSPSHRESPLHF

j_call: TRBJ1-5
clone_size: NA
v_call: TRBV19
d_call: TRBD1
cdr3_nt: TGTGCCAGTAGTAGCCGGACGACAGGGGCAGGCCAGCCCCAGCATTTT
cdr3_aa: CASSSRTTGAGQPQHF

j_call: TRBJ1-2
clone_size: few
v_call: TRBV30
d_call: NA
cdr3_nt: TGTGCCTGGAGTACAGGGTACTATGGCTACACCTTC
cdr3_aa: CAWSTGYYGYTF

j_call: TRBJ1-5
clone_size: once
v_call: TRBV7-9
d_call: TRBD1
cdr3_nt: TGTGCCAGCAGCTTAGAGACAGGGAACACACAGCCCCAGCATTTT
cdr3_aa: CASSLETGNTQPQHF

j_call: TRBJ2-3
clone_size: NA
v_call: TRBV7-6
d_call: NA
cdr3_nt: TGTGCCAGCAGCCAGACCGAGGGAGTAGATACGCAGTATTTT
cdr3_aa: CASSQTEGVDTQYF

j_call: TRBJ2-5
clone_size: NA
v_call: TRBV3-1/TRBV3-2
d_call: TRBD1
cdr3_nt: TGTGCCAGCAGGTACGGACAGGGGAAAGAGACCCAGTACTTC
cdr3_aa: CASRYGQGKETQYF

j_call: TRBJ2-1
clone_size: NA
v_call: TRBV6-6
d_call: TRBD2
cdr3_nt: TGTGCCAGCAGCGGGGGGACTTACTACAATGAGCAGTTCTTC
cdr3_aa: CASSGGTYYNEQFF

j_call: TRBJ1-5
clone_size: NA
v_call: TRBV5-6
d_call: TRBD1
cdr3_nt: TGTGCCAGCAGCAGGTGGGACAGGCGAGATCAGCCCCAGCATTTT
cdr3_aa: CASSRWDRRDQPQHF

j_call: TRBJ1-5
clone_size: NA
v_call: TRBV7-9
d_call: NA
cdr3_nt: TGTGCCAGCACCCAACTGGGCACGAATCAGCCCCAGCATTTT
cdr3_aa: CASTQLGTNQPQHF

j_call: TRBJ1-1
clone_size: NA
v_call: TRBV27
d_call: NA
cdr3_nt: TGTGCCAGCAGTGACTTCGGGGGGGCGCGGGTTTCTTTCTTT
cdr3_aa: CASSDFGGARVSFF

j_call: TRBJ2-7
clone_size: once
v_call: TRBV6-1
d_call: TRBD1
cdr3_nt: TGTGCCAGCAGTGAGCATAACCTGAGGGACAGGGTTTTC
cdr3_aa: CASSEHNLRDRVF

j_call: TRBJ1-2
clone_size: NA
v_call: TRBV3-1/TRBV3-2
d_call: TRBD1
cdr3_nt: TGTGCCAGCAGCCAAGAAGTGAGAGGGACAGGGGGCCATTTCTATGGCTACACCTTC
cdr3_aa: CASSQEVRGTGGHFYGYTF

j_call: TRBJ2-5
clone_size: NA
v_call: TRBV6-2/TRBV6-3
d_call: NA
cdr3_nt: TGTGCCAGCAGCCCAACTCAGGGTCACGTTCGGGAGACCCAGTACTTC
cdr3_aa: CASSPTQGHVRETQYF

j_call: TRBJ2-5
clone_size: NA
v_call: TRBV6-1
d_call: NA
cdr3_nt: TGTGCCAGCAGTGAAACCCCGGACAACCAAGAGACCCAGTACTTC
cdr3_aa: CASSETPDNQETQYF

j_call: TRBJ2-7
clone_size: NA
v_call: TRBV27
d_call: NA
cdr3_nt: TGTGCCAGCAGTAGATACAGGGTATCCGGCAACGAGCAGTACTTC
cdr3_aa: CASSRYRVSGNEQYF

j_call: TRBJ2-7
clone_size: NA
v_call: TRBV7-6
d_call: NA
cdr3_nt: TGTGCCAGCAGCCCCCGGATAAAAGGGGATTCCTACGAGCAGTACTTC
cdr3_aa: CASSPRIKGDSYEQYF

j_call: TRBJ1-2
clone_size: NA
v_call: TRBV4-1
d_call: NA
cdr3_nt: TGCGCCAGCAGCCAAGAGGGCCGGACGGGGGGAAGTAGAGGCTACACCTTC
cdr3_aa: CASSQEGRTGGSRGYTF

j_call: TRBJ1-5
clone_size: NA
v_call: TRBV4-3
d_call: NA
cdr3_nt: TGCGCCAGCAGCCAAGAAAGCTCCTTTGGAGGCAATCAGCCCCAGCATTTT
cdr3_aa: CASSQESSFGGNQPQHF

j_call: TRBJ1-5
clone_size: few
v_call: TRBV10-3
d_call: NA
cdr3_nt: TGTGCCACCTCATCACTTAGCAATCAGCCCCAGCATTTT
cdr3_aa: CATSSLSNQPQHF

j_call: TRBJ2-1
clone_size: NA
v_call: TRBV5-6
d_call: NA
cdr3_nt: TGTGCCAGCAGCAGGGACTTTAACAATGAGCAGTTCTTC
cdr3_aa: CASSRDFNNEQFF

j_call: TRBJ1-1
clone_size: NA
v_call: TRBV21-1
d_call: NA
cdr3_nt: TGTGCCAGCAGCAAAGGCCGCCCGACAGGGGAATTTAAAGACACTGAAGCTTTCTTT
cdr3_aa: CASSKGRPTGEFKDTEAFF

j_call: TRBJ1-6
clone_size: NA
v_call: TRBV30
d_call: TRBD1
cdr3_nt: TGTGCCTGGAGTACAGCCGGGACAGTAAATAATTCACCCCTCCACTTT
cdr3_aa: CAWSTAGTVNNSPLHF

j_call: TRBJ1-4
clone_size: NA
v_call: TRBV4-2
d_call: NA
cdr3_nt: TGTGCCAGCAGCCAAGTTCAGGCAACTAATGAAAAACTGTTTTTT
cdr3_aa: CASSQVQATNEKLFF

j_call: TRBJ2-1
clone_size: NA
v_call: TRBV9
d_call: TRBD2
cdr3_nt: TGTGCCAGCAGCCCTCCCCGAGGGACTAGCGGGGGACAACAGTTCTTC
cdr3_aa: CASSPPRGTSGGQQFF

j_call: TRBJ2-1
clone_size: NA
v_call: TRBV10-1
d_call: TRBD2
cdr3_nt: TGCGCCAGCAGTGAGGGGACTAGCGGGAACTCCTACAATGAGCAGTTCTTC
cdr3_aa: CASSEGTSGNSYNEQFF

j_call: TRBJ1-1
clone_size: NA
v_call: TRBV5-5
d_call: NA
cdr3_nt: TGTGCCAGCAGCTTGTCAGGGATCGTCTCGAACTTTGAAGCTTTCTTT
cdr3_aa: CASSLSGIVSNFEAFF

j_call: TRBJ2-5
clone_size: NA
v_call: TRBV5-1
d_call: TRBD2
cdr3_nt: TGCGCCAGCAGCGCCGGGACTAGCGGGAGTTTAACCTCAGGAGAGACCCAGTACTTC
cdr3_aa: CASSAGTSGSLTSGETQYF

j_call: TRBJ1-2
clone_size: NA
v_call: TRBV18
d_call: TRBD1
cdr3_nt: TGTGCCAGCTCAGTCCACCTCGAGCAGGGGGGTACAGATGGCTACACCTTC
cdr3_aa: CASSVHLEQGGTDGYTF

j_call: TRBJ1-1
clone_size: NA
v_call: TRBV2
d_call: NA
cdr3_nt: TGTGCCAGCAGAAAGCATCAGAACACTGAAGCTTTCTTT
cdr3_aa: CASRKHQNTEAFF

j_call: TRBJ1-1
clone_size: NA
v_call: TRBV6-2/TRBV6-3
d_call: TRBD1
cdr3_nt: TGTGCCAGCAGTTACCCGAGACAGGGCCGATTCGGAAGAACTGAAGCTTTCTTT
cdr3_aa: CASSYPRQGRFGRTEAFF

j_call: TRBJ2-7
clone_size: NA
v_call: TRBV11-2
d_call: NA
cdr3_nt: TGTGCCAGCAGCTTAGCTGGGCCGGGGTATCCCTACGAGCAGTACTTC
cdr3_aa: CASSLAGPGYPYEQYF

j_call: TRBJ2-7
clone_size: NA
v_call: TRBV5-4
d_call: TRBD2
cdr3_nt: TGTGCCAGCAGCCCGGGGGGGGGAAGGGCGAACGAGCAGTACTTC
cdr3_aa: CASSPGGGRANEQYF

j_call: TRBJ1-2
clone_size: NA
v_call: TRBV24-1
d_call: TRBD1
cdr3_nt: TGTGCCACCAGTAGGACAGGCCAGGCTGGCTACACCTTC
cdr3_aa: CATSRTGQAGYTF

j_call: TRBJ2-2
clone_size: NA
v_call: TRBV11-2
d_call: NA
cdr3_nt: TGTGCCAGCAGCTTTAAGCGGAACACCGGGGAGCTGTTTTTT
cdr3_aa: CASSFKRNTGELFF

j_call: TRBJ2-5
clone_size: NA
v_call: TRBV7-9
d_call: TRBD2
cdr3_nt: TGTGCCAGCAGCCAGACTAGCGGGAGGGCCGGGGAGACCCAGTACTTC
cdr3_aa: CASSQTSGRAGETQYF

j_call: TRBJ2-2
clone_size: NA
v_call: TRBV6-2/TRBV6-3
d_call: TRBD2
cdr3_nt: TGTGCCAGCAGTTATAAGGCGGGAGGGCCCACCGGGGAGCTGTTTTTT
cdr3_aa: CASSYKAGGPTGELFF